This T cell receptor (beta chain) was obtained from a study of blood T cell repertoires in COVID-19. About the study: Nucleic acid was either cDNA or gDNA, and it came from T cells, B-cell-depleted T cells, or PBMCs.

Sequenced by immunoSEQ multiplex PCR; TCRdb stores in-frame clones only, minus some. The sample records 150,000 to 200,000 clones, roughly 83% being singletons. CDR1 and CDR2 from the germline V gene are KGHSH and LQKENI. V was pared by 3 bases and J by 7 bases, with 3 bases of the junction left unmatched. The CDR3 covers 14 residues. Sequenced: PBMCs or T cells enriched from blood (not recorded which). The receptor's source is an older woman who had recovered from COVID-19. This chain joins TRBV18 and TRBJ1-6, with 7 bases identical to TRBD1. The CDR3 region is CASSPGQRNSPLHF. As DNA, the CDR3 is TGTGCCAGCTCACCGGGACAGAGAAATTCACCCCTCCACTTT.